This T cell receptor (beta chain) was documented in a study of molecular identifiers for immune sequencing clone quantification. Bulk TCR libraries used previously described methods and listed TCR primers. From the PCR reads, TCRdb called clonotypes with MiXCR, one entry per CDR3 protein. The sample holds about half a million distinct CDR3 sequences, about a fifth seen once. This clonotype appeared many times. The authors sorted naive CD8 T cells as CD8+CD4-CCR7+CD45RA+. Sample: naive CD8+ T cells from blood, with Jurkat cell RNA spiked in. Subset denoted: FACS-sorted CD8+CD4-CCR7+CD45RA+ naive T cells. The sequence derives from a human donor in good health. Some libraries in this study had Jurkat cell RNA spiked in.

The CDR3 region is CASSLPNGQGLTEAFF. CDR3 nucleotides: TGTGCCAGCAGTCTTCCAAACGGGCAGGGCCTCACTGAAGCTTTCTTT. This rearrangement joins TRBV25-1 to TRBJ1-1, with D possibly TRBD1 on 5 matching bases. Per the germline V gene, CDR1 is MGHDK and CDR2 is SYGVNS. The CDR3 has 16 amino acids. V was clipped by 5 bases and J by 4 bases, with 20 bases between them.